These 21 T cell receptor beta chains were all obtained from the same sample, sequenced in a study of read filtering for tumor transcriptome and immune sequencing. Molecular barcoded adaptors covering alpha/delta and beta/gamma chains were used on 400 to 450 ng RNA. TCRdb independently ran MiXCR on the reads; one entry per CDR3 protein. The sample has roughly 90,000 distinct CDR3 sequences; roughly 21% are singletons. Sequenced input: a population of CD138-negative cells sorted from bone marrow. These receptor sequences come from a donor at least 40 years old with multiple myeloma.

The rearrangement links TRBV7-3 to TRBJ2-6, with 12 bases lining up with TRBD1. The germline V gene encodes CDR1 SGHTA and CDR2 FQGTGA. The CDR3 has 17 amino acids. Unmatched junction bases numbered 5, after V lost 5 bases and J lost 3 bases. Here the CDR3 reads CASSVGQGAHGANVLTF. Here the CDR3 DNA reads TGTGCCAGCAGCGTGGGACAGGGGGCGCATGGGGCCAACGTCCTGACTTTC.

This clonotype has at least ten counts. The chain employs TRBV29-1 and TRBJ1-1, with D hard to call. The V end was cut by 4 bases, the J end by 1 base, with 7 bases between. The V gene's germline CDR1 is SQVTM and CDR2 ANQGSEA. The length of the CDR3 is 12 residues. The CDR3 DNA sequence: TGCAGCGTTGTTTCCTCGAACACTGAAGCTTTCTTT. Its protein is CSVVSSNTEAFF.

By sample share, this clonotype is medium-sized. The chain joins TRBV9 to TRBJ2-1; TRBD1 agrees at 7 bases. Germline V gene data show CDR1 as SGDLS and CDR2 as YYNGEE. The CDR3 contains 16 residues. The V gene end was trimmed by 3 bases and the J gene end by 7 bases; junction bases not matched to a gene: 13. The CDR3: CASSATGSDFWNEQFF. CDR3 nucleotides: TGTGCCAGCAGCGCGACAGGGTCGGACTTTTGGAATGAGCAGTTCTTC.

On this clonotype itself: A much more abundant neighbour one base away suggests this may be a read error. This chain uses TRBV28 with TRBJ1-5; no definite D call. The CDR3 is made up of 15 amino acids. Germline CDR1 MDHEN, CDR2 SYDVKM. Trimming took off 3 bases at V and 6 bases at J, with 15 bases between the two ends. The CDR3 loop is CASSLTTGSAQPQHF. The DNA of the CDR3 is TGTGCCAGCAGTTTGACTACGGGTTCAGCTCAGCCCCAGCATTTT.

Ten or more counts support this clonotype. V is TRBV3-1 and J is TRBJ2-5; D possibly corresponds to TRBD1 (6 bases). V lost 0 bases, J lost 5 bases, and 16 bases lay in between. This CDR3 has 16 residues. CDR1 is LGHDT, CDR2 YNNKEL, per germline (reference sequence). The CDR3 nucleotides are TGTGCCAGCAGCCAAGACCACCACATAAGGGGGGAGACCCAGTACTTC. This sequence encodes CASSQDHHIRGETQYF.

The V and J genes are TRBV20-1 and TRBJ1-2; 8 bases match TRBD1. Germline V CDR1 and CDR2: DFQATT, SNEGSKA (reference sequence). The CDR3 has 15 amino acids. The V gene end was trimmed by 3 bases and the J gene end by 0 bases; junction bases not matched to a gene: 6. Written as DNA, the CDR3 is TGCAGTGCTAGCCCCCCGGACAGGGCTAACTATGGCTACACCTTC. Translated: CSASPPDRANYGYTF.

About this clonotype itself: This clone may be a read error of a much larger clone one base away. The chain employs TRBV20-1 and TRBJ2-3; D is unclear. Germline V gene data show CDR1 as DFQATT and CDR2 as SNEGSKA (reference sequence). The CDR3 consists of 11 residues. CDR3 amino acids: CRVSRTDTQYF. For the CDR3, the DNA is TGCAGAGTCTCACGCACAGATACGCAGTATTTT.

This clonotype was found many times. The chain uses TRBV5-1 and TRBJ2-1, with D maybe TRBD1 (6 bases). The CDR3 loop spans 12 amino acids. Germline V gene sequence: CDR1 SGHRS, CDR2 YFSETQ. The V and J ends lost 7 bases and 8 bases respectively, with 13 bases between them. The CDR3 protein is CASRAGQYEQFF. The CDR3 DNA reads as TGCGCCAGCCGCGCCGGACAGTATGAGCAGTTCTTC.

This clonotype was seen ten or more times. The gene calls are TRBV14 and TRBJ1-1; D is ambiguous. This CDR3 has 13 amino acids. The V end was cut by 7 bases, the J end by 0 bases, with 9 bases between. The germline gives CDR1 SGHDN, CDR2 FVKESK. The CDR3 protein is CASNLWVNTEAFF. The DNA for the CDR3 is TGTGCCAGCAATTTATGGGTGAACACTGAAGCTTTCTTT.

This clonotype has a handful of counts. This chain links TRBV5-1 with TRBJ2-7; the match to TRBD1 covers 9 bases. Germline V gives CDR1 SGHRS, CDR2 YFSETQ. Trimming removed 6 bases from V and 6 bases from J; junction bases left unmatched: 4. The CDR3 has 12 residues. In DNA, the CDR3 is TGCGCCAGCATGGGACAGGGTGCCGAGCAGTACTTC. Residues: CASMGQGAEQYF.

The chain recombines TRBV4-1 with TRBJ2-5; 8 bases match TRBD1. This CDR3 is built from 15 residues. Trimming at V came to 2 bases and at J to 5 bases, leaving 7 bases not matched to a gene. Per germline, CDR1 MGHRA and CDR2 YSYEKL. CDR3 nucleotides: TGCGCCAGCAGCCAACTGCAGGGGGCTGGGGAGACCCAGTACTTC. It translates to CASSQLQGAGETQYF.

At least ten counts were recorded for this clonotype. V usage is TRBV4-1 and J usage is TRBJ1-6; D remains ambiguous. Germline CDR1 reads MGHRA; CDR2 reads YSYEKL. This CDR3 comprises 16 residues. Between the trimmed V and J ends, which lost 0 bases and 10 bases, there was a span of 16 bases. CDR3 nucleotide sequence: TGCGCCAGCAGCCAAGATCTGACCGCCGAGGGCTCACCCCTCCACTTT. This translates into CASSQDLTAEGSPLHF.

This clonotype was seen many times. In nucleotides, the CDR3 is TGTGCCAGCAGCCAATCCTTTGAGCAGTTCTTC. Its protein product is CASSQSFEQFF. V usage is TRBV4-2 and J usage is TRBJ2-1; D is uncertain. Trimming shortened V by 2 bases and J by 9 bases, and 5 bases separated the two germline ends. Germline assignment: CDR1 LGHNA and CDR2 YNFKEQ. The CDR3 has 11 amino acids.

The gene calls are TRBV28 and TRBJ2-4; D is perhaps TRBD1 or TRBD2 (7 bases each). The CDR3 runs to 17 residues. CDR1 is MDHEN, CDR2 SYDVKM, per germline. V was pared by 5 bases and J by 0 bases, with 17 bases between. The CDR3 DNA sequence: TGTGCCAGCAGTGGTCCAGGGGGAGGGGTAGCCAAAAACATTCAGTACTTC. Encoded protein: CASSGPGGGVAKNIQYF.

This clonotype was found many times. The chain carries TRBV2 and TRBJ2-5; D perhaps matches TRBD2 (6 bases). Germline CDR1 is SNHLY and CDR2 is FYNNEI. CDR3 length: 16 residues. The V and J ends lost 6 bases and 3 bases respectively, with 20 bases between them. In DNA form, the CDR3 reads TGTGCCAGCAGCTTTCGACCGGGACGCGGGGAAGAGACCCAGTACTTC. Translated, it gives CASSFRPGRGEETQYF.

The V call is TRBV14, the J call TRBJ2-5, with 7 positions matching TRBD1. Germline-derived CDR1 and CDR2 are SGHDN and FVKESK. V lost 4 bases to trimming and J lost 6 bases; unmatched junction nucleotides: 14. The CDR3 loop spans 16 amino acids. The CDR3 reads CASSPGQALSWKTQYF. The CDR3, as DNA: TGTGCCAGCAGCCCTGGACAGGCTCTCAGCTGGAAGACCCAGTACTTC.

The sample holds many counts of this clonotype. The CDR3 DNA follows: TGTGCCAGCAGTCAACAGGGTATTTATGGCTACACCTTC. Residues: CASSQQGIYGYTF. The gene calls are TRBV6-2 or TRBV6-3 and TRBJ1-2; a possible D gene is TRBD1 (6 bases). The CDR3 consists of 13 residues. CDR1 is MNHEY, CDR2 SVGEGT, per germline. V lost 5 bases and J 5 bases, leaving 12 bases between the germline ends.

This clonotype was observed at least ten times. This chain uses TRBV27 with TRBJ2-3, with D hard to call. Trimming removed 5 bases from V and 2 bases from J, with 2 bases in between. Germline CDR1 is MNHEY and CDR2 is SMNVEV (reference sequence). The CDR3 has 11 residues. The CDR3 here is CASSDTDTQYF. The CDR3 coding sequence is TGTGCCAGCAGTGACACAGATACGCAGTATTTT.

This clonotype was recorded many times. The chain recombines TRBV2 with TRBJ2-5, with D unresolved. Germline V gene data show CDR1 as SNHLY and CDR2 as FYNNEI. This CDR3 contains 12 residues. V lost 6 bases and J 5 bases, leaving 10 bases between the germline ends. The CDR3 sequence: CASRVEGETQYF. The CDR3 coding sequence is TGTGCCAGCAGAGTTGAAGGGGAGACCCAGTACTTC.

Notes on this clonotype: A junction boundary mismatches the germline segment, possibly from a read error. The chain carries TRBV2 and TRBJ2-1, with D possibly being TRBD1 (6 bases). Germline V lookup: CDR1 SNHLY, CDR2 FYNNEI. There are 15 residues in the CDR3. The CDR3 region has the DNA TGTGCCAGCAGTGACGTGGGACAAAGCTCCTACAATGAGCAGTTC. Its translation: CASSDVGQSSYNEQF.

A word on this clonotype: This may stem from a read error, because a much larger clone lies one nucleotide away. This CDR3 is CASSSGVTGDQPQHF. The CDR3 nucleotides are TGTGCCAGCAGTTCAGGGGTAACAGGCGATCAGCCCCAGCATTTT. The chain couples TRBV6-2 or TRBV6-3 to TRBJ1-5, with a tentative D call TRBD1 (6 bases). Germline assignment: CDR1 MNHEY and CDR2 SVGEGT. The length of the CDR3 is 15 residues. The V end was cut by 4 bases, the J end by 5 bases, with 15 bases between.